Sequencing of this TCR beta chain was carried out in a study of human T cells and chemical hapten exposure. This clonotype has a count of ten or more. TCRdb recomputed calls from the RACE reads with MiXCR, one row per CDR3 protein. The table shows over 300,000 distinct CDR3 sequences, with approximately 5% occurring only once. Time point described: pre-sensitization, week 0. Treatment of the sample: therapeutic diphenylcyclopropenone sensitization with weekly scalp DPC. The input for sequencing was whole blood, taken in connection with sensitization to the hapten diphenylcyclopropenone (DPC). This clonotype originated in a woman between 45 and 65 years old with alopecia areata. Some clones in this sample may be carry-over from other donors' samples.

DNA of the CDR3: TGCGCCAGCAGCTCGGGGGACAGATCCACAGATACGCAGTATTTT. Protein product: CASSSGDRSTDTQYF. The V gene is TRBV5-1, the J gene TRBJ2-3, with D possibly matching TRBD1 (7 bases). The CDR3 length is 15 residues. The ends were cut back, 3 bases at V and 2 bases at J, with 13 bases in the middle. Germline V lookup: CDR1 SGHRS, CDR2 YFSETQ.